The 26 T cell receptor beta chains below were found in one sample sequenced in a study of blood T cell repertoires in COVID-19. Data came from immunoSEQ multiplex PCR; TCRdb stores just in-frame clones and leaves some out. The sample consists of tens of thousands of clones, 82% of them appearing once. The sequencing sample was made of peripheral blood. Receptors originate from a woman between 55 and 75 years old with acute or convalescent COVID-19.

The rearrangement uses TRBV19 and TRBJ2-2; D may be TRBD2 (6 bases). Trimming left V 3 bases short and J 5 bases short, with 10 bases between. In germline, CDR1 is LNHDA, CDR2 SQIVND (reference sequence). The length of the CDR3 is 14 residues. CDR3 in amino acids: CASSISRETGELFF. CDR3 in DNA: TGTGCCAGTAGTATTTCTCGGGAGACCGGGGAGCTGTTTTTT.

This sequence joins TRBV6-5 and TRBJ1-5; D is unclear. The CDR3 loop spans 14 amino acids. The V gene lost 6 bases and the J gene lost 2 bases, with 11 bases spanning the gap. Germline CDR1 is MNHEY and CDR2 is SVGAGI. This CDR3 reads CASSSTIRNQPQHF. CDR3 nucleotides: TGTGCCAGCAGCTCGACTATTCGCAATCAGCCCCAGCATTTT.

The chain combines TRBV6-6 with TRBJ2-5; a weak D match, TRBD1 (6 bases). The germline V gene has CDR1 MNHNY and CDR2 SVGAGI (reference sequence). V was clipped by 6 bases and J by 5 bases, with 13 bases between them. The CDR3 covers 13 residues. DNA for the CDR3: TGTGCCAGCAGGGGACAAGGTCCGGAGACCCAGTACTTC. Its translation: CASRGQGPETQYF.

The rearrangement joins TRBV10-3 to TRBJ1-5; 8 positions match TRBD1. This CDR3 has 19 amino acids. After removal of 0 bases from V and 0 bases from J, the junction contained 10 bases not matched to a gene. Looked up from germline, CDR1 is ENHRY and CDR2 is SYGVKD. The CDR3 reads CAISESGDRGGYSNQPQHF. The CDR3 DNA sequence: TGTGCCATCAGTGAGTCGGGTGACAGGGGAGGGTATAGCAATCAGCCCCAGCATTTT.

CDR3 sequence (DNA): TGTGCCAGCAGGACGGGGGGGGGCAGGGCCCAGCCCCAGCATTTT. The encoded protein is CASRTGGGRAQPQHF. The chain uses TRBV27 and TRBJ1-5; D may be TRBD1 (6 bases). CDR1 is MNHEY, CDR2 SMNVEV, per germline (reference sequence). The V gene lost 6 bases and the J gene lost 7 bases, with 19 bases spanning the gap. This CDR3 is 15 amino acids long.

The chain uses TRBV7-9 and TRBJ2-2; D gene uncertain. The CDR3 has 13 residues. V was cut by 5 bases and J by 5 bases, with 9 bases left in between. Germline V gene lookup returns CDR1 SEHNR and CDR2 FQNEAQ (reference sequence). The CDR3 is CASSVYSTGELFF. The CDR3 region has the DNA TGTGCCAGCAGCGTATACTCAACCGGGGAGCTGTTTTTT. Supplemented by reference TRBV7-9 and TRBJ2-2, the full variable domain reads DTGVSQNPRHKITKRGQNVTFRCDPISEHNRLYWYRQTLGQGPEFLTYFQNEAQLEKSRLLSDRFSAERPKGSFSTLEIQRTEQGDSAMYLCASSVYSTGELFFGEGSRLTVL.

This clone was observed a few times. This chain's CDR3 is CASSGGVITQETQYF. CDR3 bases: TGTGCCAGCAGCGGGGGGGTGATCACCCAAGAGACCCAGTACTTC. The J gene is TRBJ2-5, the V gene TRBV9, with D perhaps TRBD2 (6 bases). V was cut by 3 bases and J by 1 base, with 13 bases left in between. The CDR3 loop spans 15 amino acids. In germline, CDR1 is SGDLS, CDR2 YYNGEE.

The table lists this clone with a few counts. This chain uses TRBV19 with TRBJ2-5; 8 nucleotides line up with TRBD2. V trimming: 6 bases; J trimming: 3 bases; junction bases outside the gene matches: 6. CDR3 length equals 14 residues. The germline V gene has CDR1 LNHDA and CDR2 SQIVND (reference sequence). In DNA form, the CDR3 reads TGTGCCAGTAGCCCTGGCGGGGGGAAAGAGACCCAGTACTTC. Translation: CASSPGGGKETQYF.

The genes are TRBV6-2 or TRBV6-3 and TRBJ1-5; possible D gene TRBD1, 6 bases. The V gene's germline CDR1 is MNHEY and CDR2 SVGEGT. This CDR3 is built from 13 residues. V shed 2 bases and J shed 5 bases, with 7 bases lying between them. CDR3 nucleotide sequence: TGTGCCAGCAGTTACAACAGGGATCAGCCCCAGCATTTT. Translating it yields CASSYNRDQPQHF.

The chain has TRBV5-6 and TRBJ2-3, with 8 bases aligning to TRBD2. Germline lookup yields CDR1 SGHDT and CDR2 YYEEEE. This CDR3 comprises 17 residues. J gave up 1 base and V 2 bases, and 9 bases lay outside the gene matches. The CDR3 DNA sequence: TGTGCCAGCAGCTTTCGAAGCGGGAGTATTGGCACAGATACGCAGTATTTT. Translation gives CASSFRSGSIGTDTQYF.

The J gene is TRBJ1-4, the V gene TRBV7-9; maybe TRBD1 (6 bases). From germline, CDR1 is SEHNR and CDR2 FQNEAQ (reference sequence). The CDR3 contains 17 residues. V was shortened by 3 bases and J by 1 base, with 15 bases between the two germline ends. This CDR3 is CASSLRGRGRTNEKLFF. The CDR3 coding sequence is TGTGCCAGCAGCTTGAGGGGGAGAGGGCGAACTAATGAAAAACTGTTTTTT.

The J gene is TRBJ2-5, the V gene TRBV10-2; D gene ambiguous. CDR1 is WSHSY, CDR2 SAAADI, per germline. This CDR3 has 13 residues. V lost 6 bases to trimming and J lost 4 bases, with 12 bases between them. CDR3 sequence reads: CASSTTPGETQYF. The CDR3, as DNA: TGCGCCAGCAGCACAACCCCGGGAGAGACCCAGTACTTC.

Here the CDR3 DNA reads TGTGCCAGCAGTCAGACGGGGAATTCACCCCTCCACTTT. It yields the protein CASSQTGNSPLHF. The chain joins TRBV12-3 or TRBV12-4 to TRBJ1-6; D uncertain. This CDR3 is built from 13 residues. V was clipped by 5 bases and J by 7 bases, with 9 bases between them.

This clone was detected only once. The V and J genes are TRBV4-1 and TRBJ1-1, with 7 bases matching TRBD1. The V gene's germline CDR1 is MGHRA and CDR2 YSYEKL. Unmatched junction bases numbered 6, after V lost 2 bases and J lost 3 bases. This CDR3 comprises 15 residues. CDR3 sequence: CASSQTTGRYTEAFF. DNA for the CDR3: TGCGCCAGCAGCCAAACGACAGGGCGTTACACTGAAGCTTTCTTT.

The chain uses TRBV5-5 and TRBJ1-3; D might be TRBD1 (5 bases). Trimming removed 2 bases from V and 4 bases from J, with 10 bases in between. The CDR3 is 14 residues long. CDR1 and CDR2 (germline): SGHKS, YYEKEE (reference sequence). The CDR3 is CASSFTRAGNTIYF. DNA for the CDR3: TGTGCCAGCAGCTTTACCAGGGCGGGAAACACCATATATTTT.

This clone is a singleton in its sample. The genes are TRBV5-6 and TRBJ1-4; D gene ambiguous. CDR1 is SGHDT and CDR2 is YYEEEE in the germline V gene. CDR3 length: 14 residues. Trimming took 4 bases from V and 6 from J, leaving 13 bases between them. The CDR3 DNA is TGTGCCAGCAGCCTACCCGGGAAGTATGAAAAACTGTTTTTT. Its translation is CASSLPGKYEKLFF.

This chain uses TRBV5-5 with TRBJ1-1; a possible D gene is TRBD1 (5 bases). Trimming removed 2 bases at V and 4 bases at J, with 21 bases between. CDR1 and CDR2 from the germline V gene are SGHKS and YYEKEE (reference sequence). This CDR3 is built from 17 residues. DNA of the CDR3: TGTGCCAGCAGCTTCGAGGAGGGGTCAAGGGTGCGCACTGAAGCTTTCTTT. Protein sequence: CASSFEEGSRVRTEAFF.

V and J are TRBV6-1 and TRBJ1-3; 7 bases line up with TRBD1. This CDR3 has 15 residues. V shed 3 bases, J shed 5 bases, and the junction held 7 bases outside the gene matches. Germline V gene data show CDR1 as MNHNS and CDR2 as SASEGT. CDR3 sequence (DNA): TGTGCCAGCAGTGAGGGGGGACAGCACAGAAACACCATATATTTT. The encoded protein is CASSEGGQHRNTIYF.

The rearrangement joins TRBV7-9 to TRBJ1-1; 9 bases map to TRBD1. In germline, CDR1 is SEHNR, CDR2 FQNEAQ (reference sequence). The CDR3 covers 16 residues. V lost 3 bases to trimming and J lost 10 bases; unmatched junction nucleotides: 15. CDR3 DNA sequence: TGTGCCAGCAGCTTGGGACAGGGTTTGCTTTTTTGGGGAGCTTTCTTT. Residues: CASSLGQGLLFWGAFF.

V gene TRBV7-3 combines with J gene TRBJ2-3, with 7 bases identical to TRBD1. This CDR3 region has 14 residues. J was trimmed by 4 bases and V by 5 bases; bases with no gene match: 6. CDR1 is SGHTA and CDR2 is FQGTGA in the germline V gene. CDR3 sequence: CASSPGQSPDTQYF. The CDR3 coding sequence is TGTGCCAGCAGCCCGGGACAGTCTCCAGATACGCAGTATTTT.

The chain joins TRBV4-1 to TRBJ1-1; no clear D gene. V was trimmed by 1 base and J by 11 bases, leaving 8 bases between them. Looked up from germline, CDR1 is MGHRA and CDR2 is YSYEKL. CDR3 length: 11 amino acids. The CDR3 region is CASSQAGKAFF. CDR3 in DNA: TGCGCCAGCAGCCAAGCGGGGAAGGCTTTCTTT.

This clone was detected only a few times. The chain links TRBV21-1 to TRBJ2-7; the table's D call of TRBD2 was not tested on the DNA. TRBV21-1 is a pseudogene. This CDR3 is built from 14 residues. CDR3 sequence reads: CASSKEREHVEQYF. DNA of the CDR3: TGTGCCAGCAGCAAAGAACGTGAGCACGTCGAGCAGTACTTC.

Points on this clone: The same CDR3 also results from other DNA sequences found in this sample. The J gene is TRBJ2-3, the V gene TRBV11-2, with 9 bases lining up with TRBD2. This CDR3 contains 18 residues. Germline assignment: CDR1 SGHAT and CDR2 FQNNGV. With V trimmed by 2 bases and J by 7 bases, 16 bases remained unmatched. The CDR3 loop reads CASSLRGTPGLAGNTQYF. DNA for the CDR3: TGTGCCAGCAGCTTAAGGGGGACTCCGGGACTAGCAGGAAATACGCAGTATTTT.

This chain links TRBV11-2 with TRBJ2-5, with TRBD2 as a possible D gene (6 bases). The CDR3 sequence is 13 residues long. Germline CDR1 SGHAT, CDR2 FQNNGV. V was pared by 4 bases and J by 5 bases, with 11 bases between. CDR3 residues: CASSSRLEETQYF. The DNA for the CDR3 is TGTGCCAGCAGCTCCCGACTAGAGGAGACCCAGTACTTC.

V usage is TRBV3-1 (or the pseudogene TRBV3-2) and J usage is TRBJ1-6, with a possible D match to TRBD1 (5 bases). Germline CDR1 and CDR2: LGHDT and YNNKEL (reference sequence). The CDR3 is 15 amino acids. Trimming pared 1 base from V and 3 bases from J, leaving 7 bases between. The CDR3: CASSQGQGYNSPLHF. For the CDR3, the DNA is TGTGCCAGCAGCCAAGGGCAGGGCTATAATTCACCCCTCCACTTT.

V gene TRBV5-6 combines with J gene TRBJ2-3; maybe TRBD2 (5 bases). V was clipped by 1 base and J by 4 bases, with 10 bases between them. Germline CDR1 is SGHDT and CDR2 is YYEEEE. CDR3 length: 14 amino acids. The CDR3 DNA sequence: TGTGCCAGCAGCTTGTTATTGCGGGCAGATACGCAGTATTTT. Its translation is CASSLLLRADTQYF. The full variable domain, rest sourced from reference TRBV5-6 and TRBJ2-3, is DAGVTQSPTHLIKTRGQQVTLRCSPKSGHDTVSWYQQALGQGPQFIFQYYEEEERQRGNFPDRFSGHQFPNYSSELNVNALLLGDSALYLCASSLLLRADTQYFGPGTRLTVL.